These T cell receptor beta chains were read from a single sample in a study of vaccination and CD4 T cells after COVID-19. Their antigen targets remain unknown. Each CDR3 protein is one row after TCRdb ran MiXCR on the PCR reads. The sample lists under 6,000 distinct CDR3 sequences, less than 25% occurring once. Sequenced sample: CD4+ T cells from blood, cultured in vitro. These receptors were obtained from a human donor who had recovered from COVID-19. The CDR3 runs from the conserved cysteine through the conserved F or W.

>TRBJ1-5|TRBV6-5
CASSYSWGSNQPQHF
>TRBJ1-6|TRBV5-1
CASSLASTPRGSPLHF
>TRBJ2-3|TRBV5-1
CASSPLLATDTQYF
>TRBJ2-2|TRBV19
CASSLLPNTGELFF
>TRBJ1-2|TRBV12-3/TRBV12-4
CASSLYRGMNGYTF
>TRBJ1-2|TRBV10-3
CAISESNRDGYTF
>TRBJ2-5|TRBV5-4
CASSPGGTGRYLAQYF
>TRBJ1-1|TRBV4-2
CASSQGQSANTEAFF
>TRBJ2-5|TRBV20-1
CSAPRAGGPGETQYF
>TRBJ1-6|TRBV12-3/TRBV12-4
CASSLAGSFNSPLHF
>TRBJ1-2|TRBV10-3
CAIRQERPYGYTF
>TRBJ2-1|TRBV10-3
CAISDGPGDNEQFF
>TRBJ2-5|TRBV5-1
CASSLVSGGETQYF
>TRBJ1-1|TRBV10-3
CAISELGTEAFF
>TRBJ2-1|TRBV27
CASNHGTSYREQFF
>TRBJ2-1|TRBV7-9
CASSLVAGGPNEQFF
>TRBJ1-2|TRBV7-9
CASSFVPGQGGYGYTF
>TRBJ1-1|TRBV5-1
CASSFGGGMNTEAFF
>TRBJ1-5|TRBV20-1
CSAWTGAGGNQPQHF
>TRBJ2-3|TRBV9
CASTRREGAFADTQYF
>TRBJ2-7|TRBV4-1
CASSQDTVTYEQYF
>TRBJ2-2|TRBV19
CASSSGLASTGELFF
>TRBJ1-1|TRBV19
CASSTQGASTEAFF
>TRBJ2-3|TRBV12-3/TRBV12-4
CASSLSGGGTDTQYF
>TRBJ2-1|TRBV9
CASSEQSGGYNEQFF
>TRBJ2-1|TRBV6-5
CASSSLAGGDNEQFF
>TRBJ1-3|TRBV2
CASSANPGTALGNTIYF
>TRBJ2-3|TRBV19
CASSSLLGTDTQYF
>TRBJ2-5|TRBV4-1
CASSQKGEGGKGETQYF
>TRBJ1-1|TRBV6-5
CASSFAGTEAFF
>TRBJ2-7|TRBV12-3/TRBV12-4
CASSLATGAGYEQYF
>TRBJ1-1|TRBV12-1
CASSFPDNGNTEAFF
>TRBJ2-7|TRBV7-8
CASSLAEGLSYEQYF
>TRBJ2-1|TRBV20-1
CSARSQGGGEQFF
>TRBJ1-1|TRBV29-1
CSVAGGNTEAFF
>TRBJ2-1|TRBV2
CASSLDKSSYNEQFF
>TRBJ2-2|TRBV21-1
CASSKSLAGYTGELFF
>TRBJ1-2|TRBV10-3
CAISDPRDGDGYTF
>TRBJ2-5|TRBV5-4
CASSLGRGGGNQETQYF
>TRBJ2-2|TRBV3-1
CASSPLDTGELFF
>TRBJ1-2|TRBV16
CASSQSRVEGYTF
>TRBJ1-2|TRBV6-5
CASSYSRSNGYTF
>TRBJ2-4|TRBV18
CASSHFGRGSIAKNIQYF
>TRBJ2-1|TRBV27
CASSWRTSAYNEQFF
>TRBJ2-3|TRBV30
CAWSVLAGTFTDTQYF
>TRBJ2-2|TRBV30
CAWSVRTANTGELFF